This T cell receptor (beta chain) originates from a study of blood T cell repertoires in COVID-19. In the original processing: Estimated nucleated cell counts came from reference gene primer amplification. Profiling relied on immunoSEQ multiplex PCR, and the TCRdb table lists in-frame clones only, not all of them. V and J calls and clone size come straight from that table; D and trimming were deduced from the DNA. The data contain some 400,000 clones, around 89% of them singletons. The ends were cut back, 0 bases at V and 0 bases at J, with 20 bases in the middle. Germline V CDR1 and CDR2: GTSNPN, SVGIG (reference sequence). This CDR3 is built from 19 residues.

This TCR was sampled from a man aged 25 to 45 who had recovered from COVID-19. Sequencing was carried out using PBMCs or T cells enriched from blood (not recorded which). This chain links TRBV30 with TRBJ2-2; TRBD2 might be the D (5 bases). The CDR3 loop reads CAWSVLRVFSGTNTGELFF. CDR3 bases: TGTGCCTGGAGTGTCCTCCGGGTGTTCAGCGGTACGAACACCGGGGAGCTGTTTTTT.